This TCR beta chain was captured in a study of blood T cell repertoires in COVID-19. The germline V gene encodes CDR1 LGHDT and CDR2 YNNKEL (reference sequence). Unmatched junction bases numbered 12, after V lost 4 bases and J lost 4 bases. This CDR3 spans 17 amino acids. The authors' processing: Using reference gene primer amplification, nucleated cell counts were estimated. Here immunoSEQ multiplex PCR was the method, and the copy in TCRdb shows in-frame clones only, minus some. V and J calls and clone size are as listed in that table; D and trimming were resolved from the DNA. Of roughly 33,000 clones detected, almost 90% appear once; the ten largest clones hold 6.3%.

The specimen sequenced was peripheral blood. The sequence derives from a human donor in a cohort sampled during active COVID-19. This rearrangement joins TRBV3-1 (or the pseudogene TRBV3-2) to TRBJ1-3; the match to TRBD1 covers 8 bases. The CDR3 reads CASSPFYPTGAGNTIYF. CDR3 coding DNA: TGTGCCAGCAGCCCCTTTTACCCGACAGGGGCCGGAAACACCATATATTTT.